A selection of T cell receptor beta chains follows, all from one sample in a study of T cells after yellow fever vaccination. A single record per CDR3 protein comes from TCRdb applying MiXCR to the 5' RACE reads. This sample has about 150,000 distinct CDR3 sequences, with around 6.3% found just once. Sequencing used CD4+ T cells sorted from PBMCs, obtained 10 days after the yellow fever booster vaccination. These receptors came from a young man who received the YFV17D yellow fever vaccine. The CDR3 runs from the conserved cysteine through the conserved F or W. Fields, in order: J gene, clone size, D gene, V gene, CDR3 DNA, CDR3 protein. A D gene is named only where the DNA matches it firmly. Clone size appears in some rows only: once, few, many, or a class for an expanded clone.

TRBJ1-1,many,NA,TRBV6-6,TGTGCCAGCAGGGACCTAGGACCTGGAGCTTTCTTT,CASRDLGPGAFF
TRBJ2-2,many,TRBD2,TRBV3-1,TGTGCCAGCAGACCCGGACTAGCGGGAAACCTCGGGGAGCTGTTTTTT,CASRPGLAGNLGELFF
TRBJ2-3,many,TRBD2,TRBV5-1,TGCGCCAGCAGATACATAGCGGGAGGACGGGATACGCAGTATTTT,CASRYIAGGRDTQYF
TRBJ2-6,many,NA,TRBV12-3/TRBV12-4,TGTGCCAGCAGTTTTAAGTTCAGTTCGCTGGGGGCCAACGTCCTGACTTTC,CASSFKFSSLGANVLTF
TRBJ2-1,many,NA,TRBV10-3,TGTGCCATCAGTGAGTCAGCAGGGCTTATTTTCTACAATGAGCAGTTCTTC,CAISESAGLIFYNEQFF
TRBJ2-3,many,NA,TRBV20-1,TGCAGTGCTAGGCGCAGCGGGGATACGCAGTATTTT,CSARRSGDTQYF
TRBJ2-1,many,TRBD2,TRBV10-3,TGTGCCATCAGTGAGTCATGGGGACTAGCGGGGTACAATGAGCAGTTCTTC,CAISESWGLAGYNEQFF
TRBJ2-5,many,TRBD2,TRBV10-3,TGTGCCATCAGTGGGACTAGCGGGAGGGCCTTCCTTGGGACCCAGTACTTC,CAISGTSGRAFLGTQYF
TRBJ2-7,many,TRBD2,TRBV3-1,TGTGCCAGCAGCCACAGAGCGGGAGGGGACTACGAGCAGTACTTC,CASSHRAGGDYEQYF
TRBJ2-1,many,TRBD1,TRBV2,TGTGCCAGCAGTGAGGTGGGACAGGGGACAAATGAGCAGTTCTTC,CASSEVGQGTNEQFF
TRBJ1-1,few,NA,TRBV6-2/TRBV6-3,TGTGCCAGCCGGACGGACAGCATGAACACTGAAGCTTTCTTT,CASRTDSMNTEAFF
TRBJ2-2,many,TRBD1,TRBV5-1,TGCGCCAGCAGCCTACCAACGACGGACAGGGGATTTAGCGGGGAGCTGTTTTTT,CASSLPTTDRGFSGELFF
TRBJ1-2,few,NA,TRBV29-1,TGCAGCGTTGTTGAGGATGGCTACACCTTC,CSVVEDGYTF
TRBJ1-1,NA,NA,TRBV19,TGTGCCAGTAAGGCAACGAACACTGAAGCTTTCTTT,CASKATNTEAFF
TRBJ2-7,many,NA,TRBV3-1,TGTGCCAGCAGCCACTACGGACTCTACGAGCAGTACTTC,CASSHYGLYEQYF
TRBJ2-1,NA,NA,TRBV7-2,TGTGCCAGCAGCTTAAGGGCGAATGAGCAGTTCTTC,CASSLRANEQFF
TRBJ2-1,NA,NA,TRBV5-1,TGCGCCAGCAGCTTGGAGGCGGGGAGCTCCTACAATGAGCAGTTCTTC,CASSLEAGSSYNEQFF
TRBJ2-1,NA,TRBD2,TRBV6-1,TGTGCCAGCAGAGTAGCGGGAGCGACTAACAATGAGCAGTTCTTC,CASRVAGATNNEQFF
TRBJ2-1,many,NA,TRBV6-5,TGTGCCAGCAGAATCGGAACCACGGGACCGCGCTCCTACAATGAGCAGTTCTTC,CASRIGTTGPRSYNEQFF
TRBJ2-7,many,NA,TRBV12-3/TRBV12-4,TGTGCCAGCAGTCCACGGGCGGCAGGCCACGAGCAGTACTTC,CASSPRAAGHEQYF
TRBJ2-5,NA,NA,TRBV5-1,TGCGCCAGCAGCCCCAGGGGCTGTGAGACCAAGTACTTC,CASSPRGCETKYF
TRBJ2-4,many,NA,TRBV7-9,TGTGCCAGCAGCCCCGCCTATGGACAGGCCAAAAACATTCAGTACTTC,CASSPAYGQAKNIQYF
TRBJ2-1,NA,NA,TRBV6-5,TGTGCCAGCAGTTACTCGGGATACAGGGCAAATGAGCAGTTCTTC,CASSYSGYRANEQFF
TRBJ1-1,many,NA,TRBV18,TGTGCCAGCTCACCACCGGGGGGCGGCTGGACTGAAGCTTTCTTT,CASSPPGGGWTEAFF
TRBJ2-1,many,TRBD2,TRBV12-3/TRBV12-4,TGTGCCAGCAGAGTTAATTCGGGAGGGGGATACAATGAGCAGTTCTTC,CASRVNSGGGYNEQFF
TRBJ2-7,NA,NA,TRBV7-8,TGTGCCAGCAGCTCGAAAGCCTACGAGCAGTACTTC,CASSSKAYEQYF
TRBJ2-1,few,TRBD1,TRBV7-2,TGTGCCAGCAGCCCCCGGACAGGGAACATCGGGCAGTTCTTC,CASSPRTGNIGQFF
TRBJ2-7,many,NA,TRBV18,TGTGCCAGCTCACCACCACCGAGCTCCTACGAGCAGTACTTC,CASSPPPSSYEQYF
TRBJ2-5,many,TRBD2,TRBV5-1,TGCGCCAGCAGCCCCGGGACTAGCGGGAAGTCGCACTTC,CASSPGTSGKSHF
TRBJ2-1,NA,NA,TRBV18,TGTGCCAGCTCACCGATAGCCTACAATGAGCAGTTCTTC,CASSPIAYNEQFF
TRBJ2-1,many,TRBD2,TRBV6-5,TGTGCCAGCAGGTTAGCGGGAGCCTACAATGAGCAGTTCTTC,CASRLAGAYNEQFF
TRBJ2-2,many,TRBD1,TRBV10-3,TGTGCCATCAGCCCGGGACAGGGGAACACCGGGGAGCTGTTTTTT,CAISPGQGNTGELFF